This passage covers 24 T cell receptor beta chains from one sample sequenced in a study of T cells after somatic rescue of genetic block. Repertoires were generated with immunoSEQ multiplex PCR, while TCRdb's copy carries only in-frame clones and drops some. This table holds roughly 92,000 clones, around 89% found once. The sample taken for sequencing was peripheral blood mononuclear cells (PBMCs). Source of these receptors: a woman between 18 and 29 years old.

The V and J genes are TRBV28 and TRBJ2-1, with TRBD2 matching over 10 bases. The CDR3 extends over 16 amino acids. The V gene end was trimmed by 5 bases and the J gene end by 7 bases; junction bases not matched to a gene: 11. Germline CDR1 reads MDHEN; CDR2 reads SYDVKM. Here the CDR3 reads CASSVNPGLATNEQFF. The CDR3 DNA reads TGTGCCAGCAGTGTAAACCCGGGACTAGCGACGAATGAGCAGTTCTTC.

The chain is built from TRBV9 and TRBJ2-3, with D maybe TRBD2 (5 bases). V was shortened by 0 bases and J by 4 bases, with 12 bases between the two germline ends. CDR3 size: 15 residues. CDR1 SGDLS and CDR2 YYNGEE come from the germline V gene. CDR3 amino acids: CASSVAGRVADTQYF. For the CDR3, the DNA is TGTGCCAGCAGCGTAGCTGGGAGAGTGGCAGATACGCAGTATTTT. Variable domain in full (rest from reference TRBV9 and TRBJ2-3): DSGVTQTPKHLITATGQRVTLRCSPRSGDLSVYWYQQSLDQGLQFLIQYYNGEERAKGNILERFSAQQFPDLHSELNLSSLELGDSALYFCASSVAGRVADTQYFGPGTRLTVL.

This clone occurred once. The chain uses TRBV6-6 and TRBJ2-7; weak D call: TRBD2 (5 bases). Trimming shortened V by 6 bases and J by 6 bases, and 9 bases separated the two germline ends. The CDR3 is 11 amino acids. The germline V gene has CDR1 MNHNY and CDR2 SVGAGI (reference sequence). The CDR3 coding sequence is TGTGCCAGCAGCCGCCGGGGCGAGCAGTACTTC. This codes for CASSRRGEQYF.

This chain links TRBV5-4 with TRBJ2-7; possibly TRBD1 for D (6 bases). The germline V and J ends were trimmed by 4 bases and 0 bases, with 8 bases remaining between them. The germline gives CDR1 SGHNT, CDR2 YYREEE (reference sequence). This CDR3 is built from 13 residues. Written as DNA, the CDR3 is TGTGCCAGCAGCGGGGGCAGCTCCTACGAGCAGTACTTC. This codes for CASSGGSSYEQYF. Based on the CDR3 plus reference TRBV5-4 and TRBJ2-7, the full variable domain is ETGVTQSPTHLIKTRGQQVTLRCSSQSGHNTVSWYQQALGQGPQFIFQYYREEENGRGNFPPRFSGLQFPNYSSELNVNALELDDSALYLCASSGGSSYEQYFGPGTRLTVT.

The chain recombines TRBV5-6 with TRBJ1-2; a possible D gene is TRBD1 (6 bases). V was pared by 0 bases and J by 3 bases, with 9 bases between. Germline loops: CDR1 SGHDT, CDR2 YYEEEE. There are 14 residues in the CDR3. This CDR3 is CASSLGGHHYGYTF. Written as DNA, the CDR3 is TGTGCCAGCAGCTTGGGGGGGCACCACTATGGCTACACCTTC.

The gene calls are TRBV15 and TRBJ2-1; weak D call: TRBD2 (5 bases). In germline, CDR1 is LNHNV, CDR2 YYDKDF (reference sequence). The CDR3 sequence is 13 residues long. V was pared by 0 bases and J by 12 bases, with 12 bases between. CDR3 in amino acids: CATSRDKAERQFF. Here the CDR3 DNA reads TGTGCCACCAGCAGAGATAAAGCGGAGAGGCAGTTCTTC.

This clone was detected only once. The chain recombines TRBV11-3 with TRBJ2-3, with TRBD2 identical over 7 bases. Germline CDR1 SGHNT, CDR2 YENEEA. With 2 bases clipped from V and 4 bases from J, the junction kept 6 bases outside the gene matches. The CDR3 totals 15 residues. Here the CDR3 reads CASSLIGGSADTQYF. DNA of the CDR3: TGTGCCAGCAGCTTAATTGGCGGGAGTGCAGATACGCAGTATTTT.

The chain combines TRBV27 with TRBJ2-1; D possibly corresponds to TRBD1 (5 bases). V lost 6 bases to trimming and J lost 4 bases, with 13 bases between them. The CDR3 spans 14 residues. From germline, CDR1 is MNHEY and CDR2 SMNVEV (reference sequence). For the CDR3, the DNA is TGTGCCAGCAGCTTCTCCGCAGGGTACAATGAGCAGTTCTTC. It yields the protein CASSFSAGYNEQFF.

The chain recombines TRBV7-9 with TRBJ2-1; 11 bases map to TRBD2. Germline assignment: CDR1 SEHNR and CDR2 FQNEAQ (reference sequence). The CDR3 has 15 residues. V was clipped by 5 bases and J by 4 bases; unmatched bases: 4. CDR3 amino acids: CASSEVAGGYNEQFF. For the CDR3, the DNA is TGTGCCAGCAGCGAAGTAGCGGGAGGGTACAATGAGCAGTTCTTC.

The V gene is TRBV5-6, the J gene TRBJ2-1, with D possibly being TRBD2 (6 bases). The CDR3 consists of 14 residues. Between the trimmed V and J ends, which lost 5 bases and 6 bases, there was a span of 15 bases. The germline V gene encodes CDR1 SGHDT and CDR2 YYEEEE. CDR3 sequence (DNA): TGTGCCAGCAGTCCCAGCGGGCTTTCCAATGAGCAGTTCTTC. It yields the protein CASSPSGLSNEQFF.

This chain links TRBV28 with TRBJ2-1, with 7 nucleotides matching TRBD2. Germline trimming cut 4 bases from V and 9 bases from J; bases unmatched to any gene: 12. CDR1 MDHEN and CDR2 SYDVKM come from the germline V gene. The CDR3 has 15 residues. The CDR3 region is CASSSPPQAGVEQFF. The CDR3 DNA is TGTGCCAGCAGTTCTCCCCCCCAGGCGGGAGTTGAGCAGTTCTTC.

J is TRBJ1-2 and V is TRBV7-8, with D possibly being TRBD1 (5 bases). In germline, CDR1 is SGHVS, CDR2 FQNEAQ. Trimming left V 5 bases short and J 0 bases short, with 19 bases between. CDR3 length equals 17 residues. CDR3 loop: CASSPSWRGITNYGYTF. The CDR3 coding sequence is TGTGCCAGCAGCCCCTCTTGGCGGGGGATTACTAACTATGGCTACACCTTC. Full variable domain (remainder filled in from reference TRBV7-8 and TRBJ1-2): GAGVSQSPRYKVAKRGQDVALRCDPISGHVSLFWYQQALGQGPEFLTYFQNEAQLDKSGLPSDRFFAERPEGSVSTLKIQRTQQEDSAVYLCASSPSWRGITNYGYTFGSGTRLTVV.

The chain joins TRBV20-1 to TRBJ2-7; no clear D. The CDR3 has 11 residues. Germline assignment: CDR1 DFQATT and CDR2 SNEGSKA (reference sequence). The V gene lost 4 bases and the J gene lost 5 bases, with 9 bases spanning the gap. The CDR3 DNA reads TGCAGTGCTACGGCCTTGAACGAGCAGTACTTC. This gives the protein CSATALNEQYF.

CDR3 sequence: CASGFMGGSSTDTQYF. Written as DNA, the CDR3 is TGTGCTAGTGGTTTCATGGGGGGGAGTAGCACAGATACGCAGTATTTT. The chain is built from TRBV12-5 and TRBJ2-3; 7 bases are shared with TRBD2. Losses at the gene ends were 3 bases for V and 0 bases for J; bases not matched to a gene: 6. From germline, CDR1 is LGHNT and CDR2 FRNRAP. The CDR3 is 16 amino acids.

The CDR3 spells CASSLRVAPWAKNIQYF. In DNA form, the CDR3 reads TGTGCCAGCAGCTTGAGGGTAGCGCCGTGGGCCAAAAACATTCAGTACTTC. The chain links TRBV5-6 to TRBJ2-4, with D perhaps matching TRBD2 (5 bases). The CDR3 is made up of 17 amino acids. Germline V lookup: CDR1 SGHDT, CDR2 YYEEEE. V shed 1 base and J shed 1 base, with 15 bases lying between them.

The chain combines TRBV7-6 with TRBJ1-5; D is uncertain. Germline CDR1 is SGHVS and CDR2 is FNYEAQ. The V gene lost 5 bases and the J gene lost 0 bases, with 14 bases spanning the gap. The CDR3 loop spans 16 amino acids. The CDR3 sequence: CASSPEDGYSNQPQHF. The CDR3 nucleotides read TGTGCCAGCAGCCCCGAGGACGGTTATAGCAATCAGCCCCAGCATTTT.

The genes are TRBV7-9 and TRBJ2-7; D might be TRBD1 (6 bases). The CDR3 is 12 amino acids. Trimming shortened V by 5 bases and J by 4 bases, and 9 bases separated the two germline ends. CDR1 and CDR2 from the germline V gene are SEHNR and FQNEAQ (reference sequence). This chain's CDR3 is CASSVQGYEQYF. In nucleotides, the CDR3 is TGTGCCAGCAGCGTACAGGGTTACGAGCAGTACTTC.

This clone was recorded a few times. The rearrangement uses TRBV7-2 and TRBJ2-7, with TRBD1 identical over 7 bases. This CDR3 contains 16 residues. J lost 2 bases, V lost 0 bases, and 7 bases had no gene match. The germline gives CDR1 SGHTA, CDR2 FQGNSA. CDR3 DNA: TGTGCCAGCAGCTTAGCGGGAACAGGGGCCGCCTACGAGCAGTACTTC. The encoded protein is CASSLAGTGAAYEQYF.

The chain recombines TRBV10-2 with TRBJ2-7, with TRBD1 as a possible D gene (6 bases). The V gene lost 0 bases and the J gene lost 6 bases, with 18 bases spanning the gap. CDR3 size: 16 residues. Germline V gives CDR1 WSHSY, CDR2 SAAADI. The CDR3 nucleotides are TGCGCCAGCAGTGAGTCGATAGGGTCAGGGGCCGGCGAGCAGTACTTC. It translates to CASSESIGSGAGEQYF.

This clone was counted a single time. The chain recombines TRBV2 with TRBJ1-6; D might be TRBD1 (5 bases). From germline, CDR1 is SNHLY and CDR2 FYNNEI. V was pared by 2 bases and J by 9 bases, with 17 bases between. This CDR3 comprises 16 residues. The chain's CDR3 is CASSESTGLGSSPLHF. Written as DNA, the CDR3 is TGTGCCAGCAGTGAAAGCACAGGACTCGGGAGTTCACCCCTCCACTTT.

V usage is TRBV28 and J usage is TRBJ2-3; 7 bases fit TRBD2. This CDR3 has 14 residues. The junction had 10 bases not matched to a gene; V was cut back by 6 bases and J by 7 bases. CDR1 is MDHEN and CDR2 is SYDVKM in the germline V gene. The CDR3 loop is CASSRRASGNTQYF. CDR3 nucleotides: TGTGCCAGCAGCCGCCGGGCTAGCGGAAATACGCAGTATTTT.

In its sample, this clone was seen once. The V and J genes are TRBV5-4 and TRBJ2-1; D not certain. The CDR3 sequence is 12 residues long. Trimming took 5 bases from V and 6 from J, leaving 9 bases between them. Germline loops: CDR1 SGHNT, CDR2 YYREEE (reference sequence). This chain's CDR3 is CASRRYGNEQFF. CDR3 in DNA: TGTGCCAGCAGGAGATATGGCAATGAGCAGTTCTTC.

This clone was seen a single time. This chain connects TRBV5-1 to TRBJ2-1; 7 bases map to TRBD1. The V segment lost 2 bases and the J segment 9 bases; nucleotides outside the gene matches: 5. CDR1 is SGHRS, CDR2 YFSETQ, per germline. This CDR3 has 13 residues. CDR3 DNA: TGCGCCAGCAGCTTTTCCGGGGACAGTGAGCAGTTCTTC. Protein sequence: CASSFSGDSEQFF. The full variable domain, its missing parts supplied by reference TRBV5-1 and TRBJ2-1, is KAGVTQTPRYLIKTRGQQVTLSCSPISGHRSVSWYQQTPGQGLQFLFEYFSETQRNKGNFPGRFSGRQFSNSRSEMNVSTLELGDSALYLCASSFSGDSEQFFGPGTRLTVL.

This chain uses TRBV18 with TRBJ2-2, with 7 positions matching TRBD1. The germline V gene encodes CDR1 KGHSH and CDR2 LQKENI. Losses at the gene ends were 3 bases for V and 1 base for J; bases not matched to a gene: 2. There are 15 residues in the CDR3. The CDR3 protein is CASSPTGRNTGELFF. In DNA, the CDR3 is TGTGCCAGCTCACCGACAGGGAGGAACACCGGGGAGCTGTTTTTT.